The next 11 T cell receptor beta chains were all read from a single sample in a study of metastatic and nonmetastatic thyroid tumors. No treatment had been given to any patient before thyroid surgery. TCRdb re-called the PCR reads through MiXCR. The sample lists some 11,000 clones, 25% to 35% occurring once. The sample taken for sequencing was tumor tissue. The receptors come from a male donor with papillary thyroid cancer or a benign thyroid nodule (not recorded which). Some clones in this sample may be carry-over from other donors' samples.

In its sample, this clone was seen a few times. The chain employs TRBV6-1 and TRBJ2-7, with 7 nucleotides matching TRBD1. Per the germline V gene, CDR1 is MNHNS and CDR2 is SASEGT. The V gene end was trimmed by 6 bases and the J gene end by 6 bases; junction bases not matched to a gene: 5. This CDR3 has 12 residues. The CDR3 coding sequence is TGTGCCAGCAGAAGGGACAGTGCCGAGCAGTACTTC. Translating it yields CASRRDSAEQYF.

V usage is TRBV6-1 and J usage is TRBJ2-2; the match to TRBD1 covers 7 bases. This CDR3 contains 16 residues. V lost 5 bases, J lost 5 bases, and 11 bases stayed unmatched. Germline CDR1 MNHNS, CDR2 SASEGT. CDR3 coding DNA: TGTGCCAGCAGTCAGTCCCGACAGGGTCAAACCGGGGAGCTGTTTTTT. This gives the protein CASSQSRQGQTGELFF.

The chain carries TRBV6-1 and TRBJ2-5; D might be TRBD1 (5 bases). Trimming pared 7 bases from V and 5 bases from J, leaving 14 bases between. The CDR3 is 13 residues long. Per the germline V gene, CDR1 is MNHNS and CDR2 is SASEGT. The DNA for the CDR3 is TGTGCCAGCATGGAGCCAGGGCGTGAGACCCAGTACTTC. As protein: CASMEPGRETQYF.

This clone was seen a few times. The J gene is TRBJ1-1, the V gene TRBV27, with TRBD1 as a possible D gene (6 bases). V gave up 2 bases and J gave up 11 bases, with 15 bases separating them. The CDR3 is made up of 13 amino acids. CDR1 is MNHEY, CDR2 SMNVEV, per germline (reference sequence). For the CDR3, the DNA is TGTGCCAGCAGTTTAGTCTCCGGGACAAGGGCTTTCTTT. Translation gives CASSLVSGTRAFF.

The CDR3 DNA reads as TGTGCCAGCAGCACCCAGGGGGCTACGAACACTGAAGCTTTCTTT. Protein product: CASSTQGATNTEAFF. The rearrangement uses TRBV7-9 and TRBJ1-1, with 8 positions matching TRBD1. V shed 5 bases and J 1 base; nucleotides not matched to a gene: 6. Germline CDR1 SEHNR, CDR2 FQNEAQ (reference sequence). There are 15 residues in the CDR3.

In this sample, this clone turned up many times. The same CDR3 can be traced to other DNA sequences in this sample. For the CDR3, the DNA is TGTGCCTGGAGTCGTTCCGCAAATAGCAATCAGCCCCAGCATTTT. As protein: CAWSRSANSNQPQHF. V and J are TRBV30 and TRBJ1-5, with unresolved D. CDR1 and CDR2 (germline): GTSNPN, SVGIG (reference sequence). This CDR3 comprises 15 residues. Deletions cut 2 bases from V and 0 bases from J, with 11 bases between.

This clone was seen a few times. This rearrangement joins TRBV7-3 to TRBJ2-3; the match to TRBD2 covers 11 bases. The CDR3 loop spans 18 amino acids. Per germline, CDR1 SGHTA and CDR2 FQGTGA. Unmatched junction bases numbered 8, after V lost 0 bases and J lost 3 bases. The CDR3 region is CASSLTQIAGGPTDTQYF. The CDR3 DNA reads TGTGCCAGCAGCTTAACCCAAATAGCGGGAGGGCCAACAGATACGCAGTATTTT.

The chain links TRBV12-3 or TRBV12-4 to TRBJ1-2, with unresolved D. This CDR3 contains 13 residues. Trimming left V 7 bases short and J 7 bases short, with 16 bases between. The DNA for the CDR3 is TGTGCCAGCACCCAAACTGTTTCGGCTGGCTACACCTTC. It encodes CASTQTVSAGYTF.

The genes are TRBV20-1 and TRBJ1-2; TRBD1 might be the D (6 bases). V gave up 6 bases and J gave up 7 bases, with 18 bases separating them. Germline V gene sequence: CDR1 DFQATT, CDR2 SNEGSKA (reference sequence). The CDR3 sequence is 13 residues long. The CDR3, as DNA: TGCAGTGCACCAATTCTACAGGGAGCTGGCTACACCTTC. As protein: CSAPILQGAGYTF.

The V gene is TRBV20-1, the J gene TRBJ2-7; D is perhaps TRBD2 (5 bases). The CDR3 totals 17 residues. V lost 1 base to trimming and J lost 5 bases, with 24 bases between them. The germline CDR1 and CDR2 sequences are DFQATT and SNEGSKA (reference sequence). The CDR3 region is CSARVFGGWENGNEQYF. Written as DNA, the CDR3 is TGCAGTGCTAGAGTATTCGGCGGGTGGGAGAACGGGAACGAGCAGTACTTC.

CDR3 nucleotide sequence: TGCGCCAGCAGCCAACCGGGACAGGGCGGAACTGAAGCTTTCTTT. It codes for CASSQPGQGGTEAFF. The chain couples TRBV4-1 to TRBJ1-1, with 9 bases matching TRBD1. The germline gives CDR1 MGHRA, CDR2 YSYEKL. This CDR3 region has 15 residues. V lost 2 bases and J lost 5; bases outside the gene matches: 6.